This TCR beta chain derives from a study of T cells after yellow fever vaccination. Study-level results: A weaker secondary response peaked on day 5, the primary on day 15. It was a small share of clonotypes that appeared in both CD4 and CD8 compartments. Post-booster repertoires contained most primary-vaccination clones again (roughly 96% CD4, approximately 88% CD8).

The V gene's germline CDR1 is SGHRS and CDR2 YFSETQ. With 0 bases clipped from V and 4 bases from J, the junction kept 13 bases outside the gene matches. This CDR3 is built from 18 residues. This clonotype was seen a handful of times. What it binds is not known. TCRdb reanalysed the 5' RACE reads using MiXCR and keeps one entry per CDR3 protein. This sample has some 320,000 distinct CDR3 sequences, with 4.1% found just once. The receptor was isolated from a man younger than 30 who received the YFV17D yellow fever vaccine. This sequence joins TRBV5-1 and TRBJ2-5; 9 bases line up with TRBD2. Source: PBMCs, taken 5 days after the yellow fever booster vaccination. The CDR3 sequence: CASSLAPSGGGALETQYF. The CDR3 DNA sequence: TGCGCCAGCAGCTTGGCCCCGTCGGGCGGGGGGGCCTTAGAGACCCAGTACTTC. Variable domain in full (rest from reference TRBV5-1 and TRBJ2-5): KAGVTQTPRYLIKTRGQQVTLSCSPISGHRSVSWYQQTPGQGLQFLFEYFSETQRNKGNFPGRFSGRQFSNSRSEMNVSTLELGDSALYLCASSLAPSGGGALETQYFGPGTRLLVL.